Listed below are T cell receptor beta chains from one sample, sequenced in a study of blood T cell repertoires in COVID-19. Generated by immunoSEQ multiplex PCR, the TCRdb table keeps only in-frame clones and is missing some. The sample carries over 400,000 clones, roughly 89% recorded once. Sequencing was performed on peripheral blood. Receptors originate from a woman aged 25-40 years with active or convalescent COVID-19. Each CDR3 is given with its conserved first and last residue. A D gene is named only where the DNA matches it firmly. Expanded clones are given a class, and other clones once, few, many or no size at all.

D gene	clone size	V gene	J gene	CDR3 protein	CDR3 DNA
.	once	TRBV14	TRBJ1-4	CASSPLGLAHGLGGGKLFF	TGTGCCAGCAGCCCACTAGGTCTGGCCCATGGACTTGGGGGCGGAAAACTGTTTTTT
TRBD2	few	TRBV6-1	TRBJ2-5	CASSEGGGQETQYF	TGTGCCAGCAGTGAAGGGGGGGGTCAAGAGACCCAGTACTTC
TRBD1	.	TRBV14	TRBJ2-4	CASSQGQGALSLAKNIQYF	TGTGCCAGCAGCCAAGGACAGGGGGCCCTTTCTTTAGCCAAAAACATTCAGTACTTC
.	.	TRBV2	TRBJ1-2	CASTSTRGLYGYTF	TGTGCCAGCACTTCGACTCGTGGTCTCTATGGCTACACCTTC
.	.	TRBV6-6	TRBJ1-5	CASSSGQHNQPQHF	TGTGCCAGCAGCTCGGGACAACACAATCAGCCCCAGCATTTT
.	once	TRBV21-1	TRBJ2-1	CASSKAPSGSHNEQFF	TGTGCCAGCAGCAAAGCCCCTAGCGGGAGCCACAATGAGCAGTTCTTC
TRBD2	.	TRBV18	TRBJ2-1	CASSPPVSSGRGSYNEQFF	TGTGCCAGCTCACCACCGGTCTCTAGCGGGAGGGGATCCTACAATGAGCAGTTCTTC
TRBD1	few	TRBV7-4	TRBJ1-5	CASSLVAGTDNQPQHF	TGTGCCAGCAGCTTAGTTGCAGGGACAGATAATCAGCCCCAGCATTTT
TRBD1	.	TRBV29-1	TRBJ2-3	CSGGQYTDTQYF	TGCAGCGGGGGACAGTACACAGATACGCAGTATTTT
.	once	TRBV20-1	TRBJ2-3	CSVGDTQYF	TGCAGTGTCGGAGATACGCAGTATTTT
TRBD1	.	TRBV25-1	TRBJ1-5	CASSAGTGTSNQPQHF	TGTGCCAGCAGTGCCGGGACAGGAACTAGCAATCAGCCCCAGCATTTT
.	.	TRBV6-5	TRBJ1-5	CASSYSWQGSNQPQHF	TGTGCCAGCAGTTACTCCTGGCAGGGAAGCAATCAGCCCCAGCATTTT
TRBD2	.	TRBV5-1	TRBJ2-3	CASRESGSWQSTDTQYF	TGCGCCAGTCGAGAAAGCGGGAGTTGGCAGAGCACAGATACGCAGTATTTT
.	.	TRBV11-3	TRBJ2-1	CASSLEGSYNEQFF	TGTGCCAGCAGCTTGGAGGGGTCCTACAATGAGCAGTTCTTC
TRBD1	.	TRBV4-1	TRBJ1-1	CASSGRFGAGGGYTEAFF	TGCGCCAGCAGCGGCCGATTTGGGGCAGGGGGAGGCTACACTGAAGCTTTCTTT
.	.	TRBV10-3	TRBJ2-7	CAISSGYEQYF	TGTGCCATCAGTAGCGGATACGAGCAGTACTTC
TRBD1	.	TRBV4-1	TRBJ2-7	CASSQGTGEVEQYF	TGCGCCAGCAGCCAGGGGACAGGGGAGGTCGAGCAGTACTTC